This is a list of T cell receptor beta chains from one sample in a study of PD-1 blockade in classical Hodgkin lymphoma. Data came from immunoSEQ multiplex PCR; TCRdb stores just in-frame clones and leaves some out. Here the sample spans 9,500 to 13,000 clones, about 74% being singletons. The sequencing here drew on CD4+ T cells from blood, taken before the fourth cycle of nivolumab. Receptor source: a human donor with classical Hodgkin lymphoma. Each CDR3 is given with its conserved first and last residue. The D gene is left open where the match is weak. The listing skips clone size in some rows; elsewhere it reads once, few, many or a size class.

cdr3_nt: TGTGCCAGCAGTTTAGATGCCGGGGAGCTGTTTTTT
cdr3_aa: CASSLDAGELFF
d_call: -
v_call: TRBV28
clone_size: -
cdr3_length: 12
j_call: TRBJ2-2

cdr3_nt: TGTGCCAGCAGCTTAATGTGGGAGCATAGCCTCGAGCAGTACTTC
cdr3_aa: CASSLMWEHSLEQYF
d_call: -
v_call: TRBV7-9
clone_size: -
cdr3_length: 15
j_call: TRBJ2-7

cdr3_nt: TGCGCCAGCAGCGCTTTACAGGGGAGGAACACTGAAGCTTTCTTT
cdr3_aa: CASSALQGRNTEAFF
d_call: TRBD1
v_call: TRBV5-1
clone_size: -
cdr3_length: 15
j_call: TRBJ1-1

cdr3_nt: TGCGCGAGAAGCGGGAGCACCTACGAGCAGTACTTC
cdr3_aa: CARSGSTYEQYF
d_call: TRBD2
v_call: TRBV23-1
clone_size: -
cdr3_length: 12
j_call: TRBJ2-7

cdr3_nt: TGCGCCAGCAGCTTGTTAAGGTCGAGTGTCCAAGAGACCCAGTACTTC
cdr3_aa: CASSLLRSSVQETQYF
d_call: -
v_call: TRBV5-1
clone_size: -
cdr3_length: 16
j_call: TRBJ2-5

cdr3_nt: TGTGCCAGCAGCTTGGAAGGGAGGGATACGCAGTATTTT
cdr3_aa: CASSLEGRDTQYF
d_call: -
v_call: TRBV5-4
clone_size: -
cdr3_length: 13
j_call: TRBJ2-3

cdr3_nt: TGTGCCAGCAGCCACCCGACCCCCCTAGCGGGAGGAATGGACAATGAGCAGTTCTTC
cdr3_aa: CASSHPTPLAGGMDNEQFF
d_call: TRBD2
v_call: TRBV14
clone_size: -
cdr3_length: 19
j_call: TRBJ2-1

cdr3_nt: TGTGCCAGCAGCTTAGGGTTTTCTAACACCGGGGAGCTGTTTTTT
cdr3_aa: CASSLGFSNTGELFF
d_call: -
v_call: TRBV7-2
clone_size: -
cdr3_length: 15
j_call: TRBJ2-2

cdr3_nt: TGCAGCGTTCCCGGGACTAGCGGGTCGTACAATGAGCAGTTCTTC
cdr3_aa: CSVPGTSGSYNEQFF
d_call: TRBD2
v_call: TRBV29-1
clone_size: once
cdr3_length: 15
j_call: TRBJ2-1

cdr3_nt: TGTGCCAGCAGTTACAGGTCTAATGAAAAACTGTTTTTT
cdr3_aa: CASSYRSNEKLFF
d_call: -
v_call: TRBV6-6
clone_size: -
cdr3_length: 13
j_call: TRBJ1-4

cdr3_nt: TGTGCCAGCAGTTACAGGTCGGGTGGCTACACCTTC
cdr3_aa: CASSYRSGGYTF
d_call: -
v_call: TRBV6-5
clone_size: -
cdr3_length: 12
j_call: TRBJ1-2

cdr3_nt: TGTGCCAGCAGTTTGACAGCATATAACTATGGCTACACCTTC
cdr3_aa: CASSLTAYNYGYTF
d_call: -
v_call: TRBV28
clone_size: few
cdr3_length: 14
j_call: TRBJ1-2

cdr3_nt: TGCGCCAGCAGTTCGGGACAGGGGATGCACGAGCAGTACTTC
cdr3_aa: CASSSGQGMHEQYF
d_call: TRBD1
v_call: TRBV5-1
clone_size: -
cdr3_length: 14
j_call: TRBJ2-7

cdr3_nt: TGCGCCAGCAGCCAAGATATGAGTCAGCCCCAGCATTTT
cdr3_aa: CASSQDMSQPQHF
d_call: -
v_call: TRBV4-1
clone_size: -
cdr3_length: 13
j_call: TRBJ1-5

cdr3_nt: TGTGCCAGCAGTATCGACAGGGCAGAACACGGGGAGCTGTTTTTT
cdr3_aa: CASSIDRAEHGELFF
d_call: TRBD1
v_call: TRBV11-1
clone_size: few
cdr3_length: 15
j_call: TRBJ2-2

cdr3_nt: TGTGCCAGCACCAAGACAGGGGTATTTCCCTACGAGCAGTACTTC
cdr3_aa: CASTKTGVFPYEQYF
d_call: TRBD1
v_call: TRBV6-1
clone_size: -
cdr3_length: 15
j_call: TRBJ2-7

cdr3_nt: TGTGCCAGCAGACCGACAGCGGGAGCCTACAATGAGCAGTTCTTC
cdr3_aa: CASRPTAGAYNEQFF
d_call: TRBD2
v_call: TRBV7-3
clone_size: -
cdr3_length: 15
j_call: TRBJ2-1

cdr3_nt: TGTGCCAGCAGTACAGGGTTTAGTGGAAACACCATATATTTT
cdr3_aa: CASSTGFSGNTIYF
d_call: -
v_call: TRBV28
clone_size: once
cdr3_length: 14
j_call: TRBJ1-3

cdr3_nt: TGTGCCAGCTCAAGGACAGCTTACGATGAGCAGTTCTTC
cdr3_aa: CASSRTAYDEQFF
d_call: -
v_call: TRBV18
clone_size: -
cdr3_length: 13
j_call: TRBJ2-1

cdr3_nt: TGCGCCAGCTCCATGAAAAGCGGGAGGGCCGTCACCGGGGAGCTGTTTTTT
cdr3_aa: CASSMKSGRAVTGELFF
d_call: TRBD2
v_call: TRBV4-1
clone_size: -
cdr3_length: 17
j_call: TRBJ2-2

cdr3_nt: TGTGCCAGCAGCTTGGGGGTACAGGGGTCCACCATGAACACTGAAGCTTTCTTT
cdr3_aa: CASSLGVQGSTMNTEAFF
d_call: TRBD1
v_call: TRBV7-9
clone_size: -
cdr3_length: 18
j_call: TRBJ1-1

cdr3_nt: TGTGCCAGCAGCCCCGTGAACTCTGGAAACACCATATATTTT
cdr3_aa: CASSPVNSGNTIYF
d_call: -
v_call: TRBV6-5
clone_size: -
cdr3_length: 14
j_call: TRBJ1-3

cdr3_nt: TGTGCCAGCAGCGGCAGGAACACTGAAGCTTTCTTT
cdr3_aa: CASSGRNTEAFF
d_call: -
v_call: TRBV7-2
clone_size: -
cdr3_length: 12
j_call: TRBJ1-1

cdr3_nt: TGTGCCAGCAGTGGCCGCGACTCAGGGTCCAATCAGCCCCAGCATTTT
cdr3_aa: CASSGRDSGSNQPQHF
d_call: -
v_call: TRBV28
clone_size: -
cdr3_length: 16
j_call: TRBJ1-5

cdr3_nt: TGTGCCACCCCGGGTCAGAGCTTTGGTGGGCAGTACTTC
cdr3_aa: CATPGQSFGGQYF
d_call: -
v_call: TRBV6-1
clone_size: -
cdr3_length: 13
j_call: TRBJ2-7

cdr3_nt: TGTGCCAGCAGTTTATCGGAAAACAGACCCGGCGGCTACACCTTC
cdr3_aa: CASSLSENRPGGYTF
d_call: -
v_call: TRBV28
clone_size: few
cdr3_length: 15
j_call: TRBJ1-2

cdr3_nt: TGTGCCAGCAGCGTAGGGCCTAGCGGGATCAGCGAGCAGTACTTC
cdr3_aa: CASSVGPSGISEQYF
d_call: TRBD2
v_call: TRBV9
clone_size: -
cdr3_length: 15
j_call: TRBJ2-7

cdr3_nt: TGTGCCAGCAGCCCGGGGCAGGGGGCGCGAAAACTGTTTTTT
cdr3_aa: CASSPGQGARKLFF
d_call: TRBD1
v_call: TRBV11-2
clone_size: -
cdr3_length: 14
j_call: TRBJ1-4

cdr3_nt: TGCGCCAGCAGCTTGGTGGACGGTGGATACGAGCAGTACTTC
cdr3_aa: CASSLVDGGYEQYF
d_call: -
v_call: TRBV5-1
clone_size: few
cdr3_length: 14
j_call: TRBJ2-7

cdr3_nt: TGTGCCAGCAGTCCTCTAATCGGCGGGGGATCCTCCTACGAGCAGTACTTC
cdr3_aa: CASSPLIGGGSSYEQYF
d_call: TRBD2
v_call: TRBV27
clone_size: -
cdr3_length: 17
j_call: TRBJ2-7

cdr3_nt: TGTGCCAGCAGCGTCAGGGGGGAAGGGGCCAACGTCCTGACTTTC
cdr3_aa: CASSVRGEGANVLTF
d_call: -
v_call: TRBV5-4
clone_size: few
cdr3_length: 15
j_call: TRBJ2-6

cdr3_nt: TGTGCCAGCAGCCCGGGACAGGGGTCTATGCGCTACACCTTC
cdr3_aa: CASSPGQGSMRYTF
d_call: TRBD1
v_call: TRBV7-6
clone_size: -
cdr3_length: 14
j_call: TRBJ1-2

cdr3_nt: TGCAGCGTGGACACCGGGACAGGTACCTACGAGCAGTACTTC
cdr3_aa: CSVDTGTGTYEQYF
d_call: TRBD1
v_call: TRBV29-1
clone_size: -
cdr3_length: 14
j_call: TRBJ2-7

cdr3_nt: TGCGCCAGCAGCTTGGAACAGGGTAGCTCTGGGGCCAACGTCCTGACTTTC
cdr3_aa: CASSLEQGSSGANVLTF
d_call: -
v_call: TRBV5-1
clone_size: -
cdr3_length: 17
j_call: TRBJ2-6

cdr3_nt: TGCGCCAGCAGCCTCGGAAAGGGAGTGAGCACAGATACGCAGTATTTT
cdr3_aa: CASSLGKGVSTDTQYF
d_call: -
v_call: TRBV5-1
clone_size: -
cdr3_length: 16
j_call: TRBJ2-3